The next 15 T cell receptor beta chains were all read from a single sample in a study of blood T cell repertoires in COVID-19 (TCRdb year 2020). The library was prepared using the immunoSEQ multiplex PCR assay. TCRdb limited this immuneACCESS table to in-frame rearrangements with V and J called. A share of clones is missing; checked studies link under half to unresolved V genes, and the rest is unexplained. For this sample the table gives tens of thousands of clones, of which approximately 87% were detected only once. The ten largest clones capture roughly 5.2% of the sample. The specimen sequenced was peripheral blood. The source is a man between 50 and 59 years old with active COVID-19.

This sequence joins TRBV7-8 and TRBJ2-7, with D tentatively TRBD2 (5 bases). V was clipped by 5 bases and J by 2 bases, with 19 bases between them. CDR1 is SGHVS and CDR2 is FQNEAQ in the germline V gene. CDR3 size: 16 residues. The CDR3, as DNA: TGTGCCAGCAGCCTTAACACCGGGAACAGAGCCTACGAGCAGTACTTC. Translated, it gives CASSLNTGNRAYEQYF.

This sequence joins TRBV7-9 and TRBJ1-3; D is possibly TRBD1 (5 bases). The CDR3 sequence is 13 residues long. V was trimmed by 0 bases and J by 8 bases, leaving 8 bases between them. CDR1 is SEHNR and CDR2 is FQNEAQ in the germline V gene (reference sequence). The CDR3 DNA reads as TGTGCCAGCAGCTTAGCAGGGGTTCACACCATATATTTT. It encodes CASSLAGVHTIYF.

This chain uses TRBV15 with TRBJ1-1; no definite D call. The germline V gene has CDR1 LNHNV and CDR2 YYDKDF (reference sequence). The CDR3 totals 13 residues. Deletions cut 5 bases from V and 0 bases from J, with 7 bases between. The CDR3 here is CATSDLMNTEAFF. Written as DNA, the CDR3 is TGTGCCACCAGCGACTTAATGAACACTGAAGCTTTCTTT.

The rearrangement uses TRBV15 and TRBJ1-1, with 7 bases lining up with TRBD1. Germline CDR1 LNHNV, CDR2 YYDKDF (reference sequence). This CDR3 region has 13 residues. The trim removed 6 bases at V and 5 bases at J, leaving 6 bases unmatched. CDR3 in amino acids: CATRNQGGTEAFF. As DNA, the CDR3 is TGTGCCACCAGAAATCAGGGGGGTACTGAAGCTTTCTTT.

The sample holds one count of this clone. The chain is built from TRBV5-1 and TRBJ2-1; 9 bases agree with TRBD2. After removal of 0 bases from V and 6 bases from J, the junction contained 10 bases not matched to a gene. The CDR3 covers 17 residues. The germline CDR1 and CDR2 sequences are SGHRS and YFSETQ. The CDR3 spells CASSLGAGGLPRNEQFF. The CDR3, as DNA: TGCGCCAGCAGCTTGGGGGCGGGAGGGCTACCTCGCAATGAGCAGTTCTTC.

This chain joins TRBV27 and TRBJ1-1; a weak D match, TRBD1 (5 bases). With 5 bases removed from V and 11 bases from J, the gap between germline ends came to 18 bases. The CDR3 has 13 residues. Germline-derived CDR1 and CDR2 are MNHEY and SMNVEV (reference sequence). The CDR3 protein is CASSGGSLGYAFF. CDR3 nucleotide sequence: TGTGCCAGCAGTGGGGGGAGTTTAGGTTACGCTTTCTTT.

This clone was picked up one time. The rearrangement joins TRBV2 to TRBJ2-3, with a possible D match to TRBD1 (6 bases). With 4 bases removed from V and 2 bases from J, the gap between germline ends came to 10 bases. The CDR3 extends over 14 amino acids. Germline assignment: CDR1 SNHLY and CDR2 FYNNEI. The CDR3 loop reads CASSGQGFTDTQYF. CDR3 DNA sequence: TGTGCCAGCAGTGGCCAGGGGTTCACAGATACGCAGTATTTT.

DNA of the CDR3: TGTGCCAGCAGTGTTCAGATTAATTCACCCCTCCACTTT. Translated, it gives CASSVQINSPLHF. The chain uses TRBV2 and TRBJ1-6; no definite D call. From germline, CDR1 is SNHLY and CDR2 FYNNEI. Trimming cost V 4 bases and J 6 bases, with 7 bases left between them. The CDR3 runs 13 residues.

CDR3 in amino acids: CASSQERVTEAFF. CDR3 in DNA: TGTGCCAGCAGCCAAGAGAGGGTCACTGAAGCTTTCTTT. The chain carries TRBV14 and TRBJ1-1; D gene unclear. Germline assignment: CDR1 SGHDN and CDR2 FVKESK. V was cut by 0 bases and J by 4 bases, with 6 bases left in between. The CDR3 loop spans 13 amino acids.

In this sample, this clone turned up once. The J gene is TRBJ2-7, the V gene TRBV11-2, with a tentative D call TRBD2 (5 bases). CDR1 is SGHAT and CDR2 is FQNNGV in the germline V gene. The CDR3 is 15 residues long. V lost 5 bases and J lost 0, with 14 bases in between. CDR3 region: CASSAGFTSSYEQYF. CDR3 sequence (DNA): TGTGCCAGCAGCGCAGGCTTCACTAGCTCCTACGAGCAGTACTTC.

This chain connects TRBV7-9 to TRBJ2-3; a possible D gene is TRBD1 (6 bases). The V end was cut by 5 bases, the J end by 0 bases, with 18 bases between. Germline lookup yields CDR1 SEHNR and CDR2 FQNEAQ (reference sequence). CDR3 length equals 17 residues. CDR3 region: CASSPPRGSASTDTQYF. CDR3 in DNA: TGTGCCAGCAGCCCCCCAAGGGGGAGCGCGAGCACAGATACGCAGTATTTT.

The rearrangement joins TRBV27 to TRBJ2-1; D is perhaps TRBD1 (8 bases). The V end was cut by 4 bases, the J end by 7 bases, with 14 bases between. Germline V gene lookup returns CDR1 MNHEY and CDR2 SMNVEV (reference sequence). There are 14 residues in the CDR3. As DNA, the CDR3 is TGTGCCAGCAGTTCCACAGGGGGGGGAAATGAGCAGTTCTTC. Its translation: CASSSTGGGNEQFF.

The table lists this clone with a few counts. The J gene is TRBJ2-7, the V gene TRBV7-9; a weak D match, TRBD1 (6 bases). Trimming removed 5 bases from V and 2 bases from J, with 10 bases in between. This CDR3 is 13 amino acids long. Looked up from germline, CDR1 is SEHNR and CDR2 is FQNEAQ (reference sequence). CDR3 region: CASSRDTAYEQYF. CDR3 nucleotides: TGTGCCAGCAGCCGGGACACCGCCTACGAGCAGTACTTC.

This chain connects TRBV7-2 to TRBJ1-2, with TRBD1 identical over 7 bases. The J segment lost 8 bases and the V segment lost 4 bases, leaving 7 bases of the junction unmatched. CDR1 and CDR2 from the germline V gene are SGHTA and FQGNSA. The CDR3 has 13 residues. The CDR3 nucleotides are TGTGCCAGCAGCTCCTACGACAGGGTAGGCTACACCTTC. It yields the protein CASSSYDRVGYTF.

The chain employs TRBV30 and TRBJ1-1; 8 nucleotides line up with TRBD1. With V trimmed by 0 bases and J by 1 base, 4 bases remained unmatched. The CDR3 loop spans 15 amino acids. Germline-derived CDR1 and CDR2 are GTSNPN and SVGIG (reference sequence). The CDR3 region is CAWSVLGQGNTEAFF. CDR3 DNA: TGTGCCTGGAGTGTACTAGGACAGGGGAACACTGAAGCTTTCTTT.